These T cell receptor beta chains were read from a single sample in a study of blood T cell repertoires in COVID-19. Assay: immunoSEQ multiplex PCR; the TCRdb copy retains only in-frame clones and omits some. Found here are approximately 290,000 clones, roughly 90% of them singletons; the top ten hold more than 0.95%. Sequenced material: PBMCs or T cells enriched from blood (not recorded which). The source is a woman aged 25 to 39 who had recovered from COVID-19. Each CDR3 is given with its conserved first and last residue. The order of the fields is clone size, D gene, J gene, V gene, CDR3 DNA, CDR3 protein. D genes are given only for firm matches. Rows give clone size only sometimes, using once, few, many, or a class for an expanded clone.

abundance: NA
d_gene: NA
j_gene: TRBJ1-5
v_gene: TRBV30
CDR3nt: TGTGCCTCCTCCAGGGAGGGAAGACCGCCCCAGCATTTT
CDR3aa: CASSREGRPPQHF

abundance: once
d_gene: NA
j_gene: TRBJ1-4
v_gene: TRBV19
CDR3nt: TGTGCCAGTCAGCCCCGACAGGCAACTAATGAAAAACTGTTTTTT
CDR3aa: CASQPRQATNEKLFF

abundance: NA
d_gene: NA
j_gene: TRBJ1-2
v_gene: TRBV11-2
CDR3nt: TGTGCCAGCAGCTTAGACTGGGGAGGGTTCTATGGCTACACCTTC
CDR3aa: CASSLDWGGFYGYTF

abundance: NA
d_gene: TRBD1
j_gene: TRBJ1-2
v_gene: TRBV27
CDR3nt: TGTGCCAGCAGTTCAGGACAGGGTCGACGTTTAACTTATGGCTACACCTTC
CDR3aa: CASSSGQGRRLTYGYTF

abundance: NA
d_gene: TRBD1
j_gene: TRBJ1-2
v_gene: TRBV6-5
CDR3nt: TGTGCCAGCAGAAAGGACAGGCTCTATGGCTACACCTTC
CDR3aa: CASRKDRLYGYTF

abundance: once
d_gene: NA
j_gene: TRBJ2-1
v_gene: TRBV14
CDR3nt: TGTGCCAGCAGCCAAGTTTGGACAGACTACAATGAGCAGTTCTTC
CDR3aa: CASSQVWTDYNEQFF

abundance: NA
d_gene: TRBD2
j_gene: TRBJ2-1
v_gene: TRBV28
CDR3nt: TGTGCCAGCACCCTAGCGGGGGACTACAATGAGCAGTTCTTC
CDR3aa: CASTLAGDYNEQFF

abundance: few
d_gene: NA
j_gene: TRBJ1-4
v_gene: TRBV10-3
CDR3nt: TGTGCCATCAGTGAGTCGGGTGGGCAGGAAAAACTGTTTTTT
CDR3aa: CAISESGGQEKLFF

abundance: NA
d_gene: NA
j_gene: TRBJ2-1
v_gene: TRBV30
CDR3nt: TGTGCCTGGAGTGTACGGGGTGGAAATGAGCAGTTCTTC
CDR3aa: CAWSVRGGNEQFF

abundance: NA
d_gene: TRBD2
j_gene: TRBJ2-2
v_gene: TRBV5-6
CDR3nt: TGTGCCAGCAGCTTAATAACTAGCGGGAGTAAGACCGGGGAGCTGTTTTTT
CDR3aa: CASSLITSGSKTGELFF

abundance: NA
d_gene: TRBD2
j_gene: TRBJ2-7
v_gene: TRBV7-8
CDR3nt: TGTGCCAGCAGCTTAGCCGCGCTAGCGGGGGACTACGAGCAGTACTTC
CDR3aa: CASSLAALAGDYEQYF

abundance: NA
d_gene: NA
j_gene: TRBJ1-5
v_gene: TRBV3-1/TRBV3-2
CDR3nt: TGTGCCAGCAGCCAAGATATATGGGGGGGTCCAGGATACAATCAGCCCCAGCATTTT
CDR3aa: CASSQDIWGGPGYNQPQHF

abundance: NA
d_gene: TRBD2
j_gene: TRBJ2-2
v_gene: TRBV7-6
CDR3nt: TGTGCCAGCAGCTTAGATCCCGCCCCGACTAGCGGGAGTTTTTTAGGGGAGCTGTTTTTT
CDR3aa: CASSLDPAPTSGSFLGELFF

abundance: NA
d_gene: TRBD1
j_gene: TRBJ1-3
v_gene: TRBV28
CDR3nt: TGTGCCAGCAGACCCGGGACAGGGGCGGACACCATATATTTT
CDR3aa: CASRPGTGADTIYF

abundance: NA
d_gene: NA
j_gene: TRBJ1-2
v_gene: TRBV7-9
CDR3nt: TGTGCCAGCACCCCTGAAGGGGTTAACTATGGCTACACCTTC
CDR3aa: CASTPEGVNYGYTF

abundance: NA
d_gene: TRBD2
j_gene: TRBJ2-5
v_gene: TRBV10-1
CDR3nt: TGCGCCAGCAGGGGGACGGGACTAGCGGGAGGGCCTGAGACCCAGTACTTC
CDR3aa: CASRGTGLAGGPETQYF

abundance: NA
d_gene: NA
j_gene: TRBJ2-5
v_gene: TRBV4-2
CDR3nt: TGTGCCAGCAGCCAAGACCCCAGCCACACAGAAGAAGAGACCCAGTACTTC
CDR3aa: CASSQDPSHTEEETQYF

abundance: NA
d_gene: TRBD1
j_gene: TRBJ2-7
v_gene: TRBV27
CDR3nt: TGTGCCAGCAGTACCGGGACAGGGCACTACGAGCAGTACTTC
CDR3aa: CASSTGTGHYEQYF

abundance: NA
d_gene: NA
j_gene: TRBJ1-6
v_gene: TRBV27
CDR3nt: TGTGCCAGCAGACTAACAACAGGGATCTCACCCCTCCACTTT
CDR3aa: CASRLTTGISPLHF

abundance: NA
d_gene: TRBD1
j_gene: TRBJ1-2
v_gene: TRBV25-1
CDR3nt: TGTGCCAGCAGTGGAGGGACAGGGGTGCGTGGCTACACCTTC
CDR3aa: CASSGGTGVRGYTF

abundance: NA
d_gene: NA
j_gene: TRBJ2-3
v_gene: TRBV20-1
CDR3nt: TGCGGGGGGAGCACAGATACGCAGTATTTT
CDR3aa: CGGSTDTQYF

abundance: NA
d_gene: TRBD2
j_gene: TRBJ2-2
v_gene: TRBV5-1
CDR3nt: TGCGCCAGCAGCTTGGCAGAATCGGCGGGAGGATGGACCGGGGAGCTGTTTTTT
CDR3aa: CASSLAESAGGWTGELFF

abundance: NA
d_gene: TRBD2
j_gene: TRBJ2-1
v_gene: TRBV19
CDR3nt: TGTGCCACAGGGACTAGCGGGTTATTTGAGCAGTTCTTC
CDR3aa: CATGTSGLFEQFF

abundance: NA
d_gene: NA
j_gene: TRBJ2-2
v_gene: TRBV7-9
CDR3nt: TGTGCCAGCAGCTACATGGGACTGTCGAACACCGGGGAGCTGTTTTTT
CDR3aa: CASSYMGLSNTGELFF

abundance: NA
d_gene: NA
j_gene: TRBJ1-2
v_gene: TRBV7-9
CDR3nt: TGTGCCAGCAGCTTACCCGCTAACTATGGCTACACCTTC
CDR3aa: CASSLPANYGYTF

abundance: NA
d_gene: TRBD2
j_gene: TRBJ2-1
v_gene: TRBV5-1
CDR3nt: TGCGCCAGCAGCTTAGCGGGAGTCACCTACAATGAGCAGTTCTTC
CDR3aa: CASSLAGVTYNEQFF

abundance: few
d_gene: NA
j_gene: TRBJ2-2
v_gene: TRBV7-9
CDR3nt: TGTGCCAGCAGACATACCACAGGGGAGGCCGGGGAGCTGTTTTTT
CDR3aa: CASRHTTGEAGELFF

abundance: NA
d_gene: NA
j_gene: TRBJ2-7
v_gene: TRBV11-2
CDR3nt: TGTGCCAGCAGCTTATTCTGGGCCAGCTCCTACGAGCAGTACTTC
CDR3aa: CASSLFWASSYEQYF

abundance: NA
d_gene: TRBD1
j_gene: TRBJ2-7
v_gene: TRBV28
CDR3nt: TGTGCCAGCAGTTTACGACAGGGGGTCTTCTACGAGCAGTACTTC
CDR3aa: CASSLRQGVFYEQYF

abundance: NA
d_gene: TRBD1
j_gene: TRBJ1-4
v_gene: TRBV12-3/TRBV12-4
CDR3nt: TGTGCCAGCAGTTTAAGACAGGGGGAAAAACTGTTTTTT
CDR3aa: CASSLRQGEKLFF

abundance: once
d_gene: NA
j_gene: TRBJ2-1
v_gene: TRBV5-4
CDR3nt: TGTGCCAGCAGCTCATACTACATATACAATGAGCAGTTCTTC
CDR3aa: CASSSYYIYNEQFF

abundance: NA
d_gene: TRBD2
j_gene: TRBJ2-3
v_gene: TRBV27
CDR3nt: TGTGCCAGCAGATATCGGACTAGCGGGATTCCCACTAGCACAGATACGCAGTATTTT
CDR3aa: CASRYRTSGIPTSTDTQYF

abundance: NA
d_gene: TRBD1
j_gene: TRBJ1-2
v_gene: TRBV19
CDR3nt: TGTGCCAGTAGTGTGGACAGGGATAATAACTATGGCTACACCTTC
CDR3aa: CASSVDRDNNYGYTF

abundance: NA
d_gene: NA
j_gene: TRBJ1-5
v_gene: TRBV16
CDR3nt: TGTGCCAGCAGCCAATCTTTACAGGACAATCAGCCCCAGCATTTT
CDR3aa: CASSQSLQDNQPQHF

abundance: NA
d_gene: TRBD1
j_gene: TRBJ1-3
v_gene: TRBV7-2
CDR3nt: TGTGCCAGCAGCCCCGACAGGGCGGGAAACACCATATATTTT
CDR3aa: CASSPDRAGNTIYF

abundance: NA
d_gene: NA
j_gene: TRBJ1-2
v_gene: TRBV28
CDR3nt: TGTGCCAGCAGCCAAAAGGGAGAAGGCTACACCTTC
CDR3aa: CASSQKGEGYTF

abundance: NA
d_gene: NA
j_gene: TRBJ2-3
v_gene: TRBV27
CDR3nt: TGTGCCAGCAGATCTCTACAGGGCGCTAGCACAGATACGCAGTATTTT
CDR3aa: CASRSLQGASTDTQYF

abundance: NA
d_gene: NA
j_gene: TRBJ2-4
v_gene: TRBV12-3/TRBV12-4
CDR3nt: TGTGCCAGCAGGGTCGACAGGATTCAGTACTTC
CDR3aa: CASRVDRIQYF

abundance: NA
d_gene: NA
j_gene: TRBJ1-1
v_gene: TRBV7-8
CDR3nt: TGTGCCAGCAGCTTAGGGACTGGGACTGAAGCTTTCTTT
CDR3aa: CASSLGTGTEAFF

abundance: few
d_gene: TRBD2
j_gene: TRBJ2-3
v_gene: TRBV11-2
CDR3nt: TGTGCCAGCAGCTTAGGCGGGAGCGGGACAGATACGCAGTATTTT
CDR3aa: CASSLGGSGTDTQYF

abundance: NA
d_gene: NA
j_gene: TRBJ2-3
v_gene: TRBV28
CDR3nt: TGTGCCAGCAGAGGACTCAAACTCACAGATACGCAGTATTTT
CDR3aa: CASRGLKLTDTQYF